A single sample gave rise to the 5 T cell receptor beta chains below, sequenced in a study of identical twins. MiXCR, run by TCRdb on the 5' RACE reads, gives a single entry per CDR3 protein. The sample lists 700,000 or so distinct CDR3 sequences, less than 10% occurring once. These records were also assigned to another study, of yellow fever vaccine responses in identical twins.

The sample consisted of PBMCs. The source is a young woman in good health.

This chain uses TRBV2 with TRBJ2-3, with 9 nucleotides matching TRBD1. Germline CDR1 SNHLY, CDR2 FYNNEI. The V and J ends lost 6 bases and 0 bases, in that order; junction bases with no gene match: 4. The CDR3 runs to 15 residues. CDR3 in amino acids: CASSVQGASTDTQYF. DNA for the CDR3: TGTGCCAGCAGCGTACAGGGGGCGAGCACAGATACGCAGTATTTT.

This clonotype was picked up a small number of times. CDR3 region: CATRAGQGARDAQYF. The CDR3 nucleotides read TGTGCCACCAGAGCCGGACAGGGGGCGAGGGACGCGCAGTATTTT. The chain uses TRBV15 and TRBJ2-3; 11 bases map to TRBD1. Losses at the gene ends were 6 bases for V and 10 bases for J; bases not matched to a gene: 12. The CDR3 covers 15 residues. The germline V gene encodes CDR1 LNHNV and CDR2 YYDKDF (reference sequence).

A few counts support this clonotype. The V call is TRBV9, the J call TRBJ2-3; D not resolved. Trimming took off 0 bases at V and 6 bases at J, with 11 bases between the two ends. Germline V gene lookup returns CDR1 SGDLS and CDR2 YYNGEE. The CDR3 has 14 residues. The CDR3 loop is CASSVEVTADTQYF. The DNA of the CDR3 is TGTGCCAGCAGCGTAGAAGTGACCGCGGATACGCAGTATTTT.

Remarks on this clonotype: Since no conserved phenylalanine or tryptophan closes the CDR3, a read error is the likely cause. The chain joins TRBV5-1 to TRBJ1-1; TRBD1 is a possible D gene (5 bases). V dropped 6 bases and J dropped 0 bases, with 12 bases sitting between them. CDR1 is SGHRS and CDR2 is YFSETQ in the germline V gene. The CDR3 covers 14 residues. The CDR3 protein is CASIPDTMNTEAFL. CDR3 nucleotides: TGCGCCAGCATCCCGGACACTATGAACACTGAAGCTTTCCTT.

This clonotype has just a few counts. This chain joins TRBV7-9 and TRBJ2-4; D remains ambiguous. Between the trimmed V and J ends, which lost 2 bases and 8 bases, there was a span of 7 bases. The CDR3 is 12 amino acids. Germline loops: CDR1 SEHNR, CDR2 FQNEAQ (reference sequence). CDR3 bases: TGTGCCAGCAGCTTATTCCCCGACATTCAGTACTTC. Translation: CASSLFPDIQYF.